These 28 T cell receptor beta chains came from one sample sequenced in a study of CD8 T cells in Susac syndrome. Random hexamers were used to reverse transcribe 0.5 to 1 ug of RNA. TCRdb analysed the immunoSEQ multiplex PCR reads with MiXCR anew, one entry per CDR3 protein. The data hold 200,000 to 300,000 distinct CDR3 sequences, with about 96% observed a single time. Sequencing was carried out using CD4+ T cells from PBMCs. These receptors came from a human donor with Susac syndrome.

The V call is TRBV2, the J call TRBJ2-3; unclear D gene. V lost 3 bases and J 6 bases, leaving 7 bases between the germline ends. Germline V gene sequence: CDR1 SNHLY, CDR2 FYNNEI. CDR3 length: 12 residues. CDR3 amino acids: CASSERKDTQYF. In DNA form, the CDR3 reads TGTGCCAGCAGTGAGAGGAAGGATACGCAGTATTTT.

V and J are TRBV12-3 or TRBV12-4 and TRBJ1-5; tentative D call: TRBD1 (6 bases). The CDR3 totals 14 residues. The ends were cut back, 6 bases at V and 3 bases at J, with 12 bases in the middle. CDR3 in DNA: TGTGCCAGCAGGGTACAGGGTTTCAATCAGCCCCAGCATTTT. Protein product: CASRVQGFNQPQHF.

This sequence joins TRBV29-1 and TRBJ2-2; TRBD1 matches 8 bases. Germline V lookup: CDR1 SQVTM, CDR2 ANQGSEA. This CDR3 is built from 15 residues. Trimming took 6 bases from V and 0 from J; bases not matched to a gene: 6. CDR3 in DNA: TGCAGCGTCGCCGCAGGGGGCGCGAACACCGGGGAGCTGTTTTTT. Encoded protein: CSVAAGGANTGELFF.

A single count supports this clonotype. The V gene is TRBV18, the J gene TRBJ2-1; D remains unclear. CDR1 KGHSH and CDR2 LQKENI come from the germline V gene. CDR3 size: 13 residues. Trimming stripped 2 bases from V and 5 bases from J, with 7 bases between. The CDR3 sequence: CASSPSRNNEQFF. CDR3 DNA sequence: TGTGCCAGCTCACCATCCCGGAACAATGAGCAGTTCTTC.

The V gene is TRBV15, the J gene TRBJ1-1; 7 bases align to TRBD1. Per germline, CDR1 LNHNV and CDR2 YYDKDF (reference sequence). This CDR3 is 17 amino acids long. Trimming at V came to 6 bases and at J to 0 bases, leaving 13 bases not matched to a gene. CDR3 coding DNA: TGTGCCACCAGGGACCGTGCCAGGGGGTTTGTGAACACTGAAGCTTTCTTT. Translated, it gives CATRDRARGFVNTEAFF.

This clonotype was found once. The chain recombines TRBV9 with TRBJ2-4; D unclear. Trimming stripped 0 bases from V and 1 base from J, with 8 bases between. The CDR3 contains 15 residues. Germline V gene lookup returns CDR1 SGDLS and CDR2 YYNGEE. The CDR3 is CASSVGVGAKNIQYF. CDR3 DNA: TGTGCCAGCAGCGTAGGAGTAGGTGCCAAAAACATTCAGTACTTC.

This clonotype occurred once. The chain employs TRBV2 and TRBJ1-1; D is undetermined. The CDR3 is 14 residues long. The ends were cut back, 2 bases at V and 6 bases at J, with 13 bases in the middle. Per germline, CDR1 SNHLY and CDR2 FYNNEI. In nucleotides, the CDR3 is TGTGCCAGCAGTGAAATGGGTGATGGGGCTGAAGCTTTCTTT. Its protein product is CASSEMGDGAEAFF.

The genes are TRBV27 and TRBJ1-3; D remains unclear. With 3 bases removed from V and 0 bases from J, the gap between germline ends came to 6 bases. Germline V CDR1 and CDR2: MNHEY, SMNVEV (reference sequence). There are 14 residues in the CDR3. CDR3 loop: CASSLGHSGNTIYF. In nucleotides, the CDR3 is TGTGCCAGCAGTTTGGGCCACTCTGGAAACACCATATATTTT.

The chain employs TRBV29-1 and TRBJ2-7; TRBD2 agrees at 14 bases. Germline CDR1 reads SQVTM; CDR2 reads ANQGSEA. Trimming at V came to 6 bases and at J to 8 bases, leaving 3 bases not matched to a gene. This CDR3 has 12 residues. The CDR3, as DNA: TGCAGCGTCCGGACTAGCGGGGGGCAGCAGTACTTC. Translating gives CSVRTSGGQQYF.

The CDR3 sequence is CASSMILASQETQYF. For the CDR3, the DNA is TGTGCCAGCTCAATGATACTAGCCAGCCAAGAGACCCAGTACTTC. The chain uses TRBV18 and TRBJ2-5; possible D gene TRBD2, 6 bases. V was shortened by 5 bases and J by 1 base, with 14 bases between the two germline ends. CDR3 length: 15 residues. The germline V gene encodes CDR1 KGHSH and CDR2 LQKENI.

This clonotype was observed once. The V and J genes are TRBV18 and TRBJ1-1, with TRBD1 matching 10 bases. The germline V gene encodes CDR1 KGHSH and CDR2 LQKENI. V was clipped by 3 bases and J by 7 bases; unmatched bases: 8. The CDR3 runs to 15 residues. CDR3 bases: TGTGCCAGCTCACCGGGCGGACAGGGGGTTTATGAAGCTTTCTTT. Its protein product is CASSPGGQGVYEAFF.

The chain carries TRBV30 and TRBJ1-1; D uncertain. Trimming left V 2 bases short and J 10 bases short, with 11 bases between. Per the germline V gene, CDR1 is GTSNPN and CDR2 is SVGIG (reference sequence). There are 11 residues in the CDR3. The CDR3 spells CAWSPGRSAFF. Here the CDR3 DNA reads TGTGCCTGGAGTCCAGGCCGTTCAGCTTTCTTT. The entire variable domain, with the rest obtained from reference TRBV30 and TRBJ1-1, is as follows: SQTIHQWPATLVQPVGSPLSLECTVEGTSNPNLYWYRQAAGRGLQLLFYSVGIGQISSEVPQNLSASRPQDRQFILSSKKLLLSDSGFYLCAWSPGRSAFFGQGTRLTVV.

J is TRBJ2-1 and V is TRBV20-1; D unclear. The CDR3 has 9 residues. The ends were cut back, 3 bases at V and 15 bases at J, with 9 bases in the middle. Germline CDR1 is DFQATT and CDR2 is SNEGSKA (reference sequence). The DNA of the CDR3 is TGCAGTGCTAGTCCCCTAGTGTTCTTC. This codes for CSASPLVFF.

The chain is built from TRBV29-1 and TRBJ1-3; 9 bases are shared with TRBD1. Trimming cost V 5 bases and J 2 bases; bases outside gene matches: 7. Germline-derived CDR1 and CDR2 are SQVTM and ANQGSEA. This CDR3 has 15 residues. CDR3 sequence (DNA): TGCAGCGTTCCCGGGACAGGGTCGGCTGGAAACACCATATATTTT. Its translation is CSVPGTGSAGNTIYF.

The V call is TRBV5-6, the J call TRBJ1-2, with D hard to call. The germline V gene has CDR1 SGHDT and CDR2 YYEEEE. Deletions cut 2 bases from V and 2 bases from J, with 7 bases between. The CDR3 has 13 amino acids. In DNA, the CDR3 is TGTGCCAGCAGCTTCCGGGAGAACTATGGCTACACCTTC. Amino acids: CASSFRENYGYTF.

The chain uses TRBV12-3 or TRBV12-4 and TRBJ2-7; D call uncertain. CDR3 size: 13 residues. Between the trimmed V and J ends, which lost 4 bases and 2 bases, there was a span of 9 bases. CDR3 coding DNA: TGTGCCAGCAGTTGGCGTCCCCCCTACGAGCAGTACTTC. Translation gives CASSWRPPYEQYF.

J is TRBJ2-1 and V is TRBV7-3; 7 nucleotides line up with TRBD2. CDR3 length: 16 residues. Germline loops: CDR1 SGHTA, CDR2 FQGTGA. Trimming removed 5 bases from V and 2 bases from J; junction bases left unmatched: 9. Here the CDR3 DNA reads TGTGCCAGCAGCCCACGTCGGGCGGGAGCCTACAATGAGCAGTTCTTC. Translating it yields CASSPRRAGAYNEQFF.

The DNA for the CDR3 is TGTGCCAGCAGTCTGACAGGGGTTGACTATGGCTACACCTTC. Translating it yields CASSLTGVDYGYTF. The V and J genes are TRBV12-3 or TRBV12-4 and TRBJ1-2; TRBD1 matches 8 bases. J lost 3 bases, V lost 5 bases, and 5 bases had no gene match. The CDR3 is 14 residues long.

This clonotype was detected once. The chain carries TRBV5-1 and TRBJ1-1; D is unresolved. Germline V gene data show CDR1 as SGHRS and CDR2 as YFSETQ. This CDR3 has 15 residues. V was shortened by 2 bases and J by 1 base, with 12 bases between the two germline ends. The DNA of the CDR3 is TGCGCCAGCAGCTTCCCCGAACTAGAGAACACTGAAGCTTTCTTT. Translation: CASSFPELENTEAFF.

The CDR3 bases are TGTGCCAGCAGCCCAGGAGGGCCCCAGCATTTT. Its protein is CASSPGGPQHF. The chain joins TRBV7-8 to TRBJ1-5; D is uncertain. Per the germline V gene, CDR1 is SGHVS and CDR2 is FQNEAQ. The length of the CDR3 is 11 residues. The V and J ends lost 5 bases and 9 bases respectively, with 8 bases between them.

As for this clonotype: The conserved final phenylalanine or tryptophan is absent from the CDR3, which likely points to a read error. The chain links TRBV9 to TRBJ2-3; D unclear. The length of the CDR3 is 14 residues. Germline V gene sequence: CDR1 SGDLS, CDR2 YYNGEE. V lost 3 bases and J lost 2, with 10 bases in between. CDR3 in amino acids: CASSARHYTDTQYS. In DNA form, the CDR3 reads TGTGCCAGCAGCGCCCGACATTACACAGATACGCAGTATTCT.

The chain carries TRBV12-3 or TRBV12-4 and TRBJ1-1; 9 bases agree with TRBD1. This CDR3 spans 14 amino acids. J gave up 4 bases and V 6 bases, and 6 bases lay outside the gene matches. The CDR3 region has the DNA TGTGCCAGCAGGATGACAGGGGGGGGCACTGAAGCTTTCTTT. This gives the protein CASRMTGGGTEAFF.

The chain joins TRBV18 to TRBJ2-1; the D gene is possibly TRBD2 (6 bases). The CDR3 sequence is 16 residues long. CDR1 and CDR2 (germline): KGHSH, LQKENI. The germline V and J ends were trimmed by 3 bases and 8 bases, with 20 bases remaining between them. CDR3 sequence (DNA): TGTGCCAGCTCACCGGGGAGGCAGGGTAGTTTCGATGAGCAGTTCTTC. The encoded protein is CASSPGRQGSFDEQFF.

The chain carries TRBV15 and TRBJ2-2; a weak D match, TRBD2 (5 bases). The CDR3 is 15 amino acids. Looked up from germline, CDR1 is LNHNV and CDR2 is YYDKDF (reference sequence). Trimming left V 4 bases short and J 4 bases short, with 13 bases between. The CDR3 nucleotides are TGTGCCACCAGCACCTTAGCGCGCGGCACCGGGGAGCTGTTTTTT. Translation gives CATSTLARGTGELFF.

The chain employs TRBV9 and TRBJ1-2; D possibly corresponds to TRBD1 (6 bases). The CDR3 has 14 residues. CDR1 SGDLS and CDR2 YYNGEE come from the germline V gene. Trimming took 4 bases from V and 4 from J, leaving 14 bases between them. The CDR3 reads CASSPDSMSYGYTF. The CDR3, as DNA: TGTGCCAGCAGCCCGGACAGTATGAGCTATGGCTACACCTTC.

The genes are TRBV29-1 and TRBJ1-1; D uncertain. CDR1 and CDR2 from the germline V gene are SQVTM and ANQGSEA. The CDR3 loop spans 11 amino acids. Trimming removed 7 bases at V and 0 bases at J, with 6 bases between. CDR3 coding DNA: TGCAGCGCCGGATTGAACACTGAAGCTTTCTTT. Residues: CSAGLNTEAFF. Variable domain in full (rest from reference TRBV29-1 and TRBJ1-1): SAVISQKPSRDICQRGTSLTIQCQVDSQVTMMFWYRQQPGQSLTLIATANQGSEATYESGFVIDKFPISRPNLTFSTLTVSNMSPEDSSIYLCSAGLNTEAFFGQGTRLTVV.

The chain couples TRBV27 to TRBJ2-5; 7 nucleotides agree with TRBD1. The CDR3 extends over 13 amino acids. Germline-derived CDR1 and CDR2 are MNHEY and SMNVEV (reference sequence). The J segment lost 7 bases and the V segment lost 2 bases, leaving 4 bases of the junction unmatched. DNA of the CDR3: TGTGCCAGCAGTTTAAGGGGGCGTGTGACCCAGTACTTC. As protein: CASSLRGRVTQYF.

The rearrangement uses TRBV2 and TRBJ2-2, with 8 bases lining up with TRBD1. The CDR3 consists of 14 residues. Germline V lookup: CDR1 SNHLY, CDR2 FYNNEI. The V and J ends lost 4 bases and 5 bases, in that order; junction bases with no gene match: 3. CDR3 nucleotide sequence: TGTGCCAGCAGTGGGACAGGGAGAACCGGGGAGCTGTTTTTT. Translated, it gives CASSGTGRTGELFF.